The 26 T cell receptor beta chains in this list originate from one sample, sequenced in a study of post-analysis software for immune sequencing data. Study observations and caveats: The five TRBV segments detected at higher frequency in patients than in controls included TRBV5-6, TRBV5-1 and TRBV20-1.

Each TCR beta cDNA library carried unique molecular identifiers. A single record per CDR3 protein comes from TCRdb applying MiXCR to the PCR reads. The sample lists roughly 540,000 distinct CDR3 sequences; 30% to 40% were seen once. For these receptors, no antigen is known. The sample comprised blood. These receptors were collected from a girl aged 2 to 17 with multiple sclerosis.

The chain carries TRBV2 and TRBJ1-1; D remains ambiguous. With 7 bases removed from V and 6 bases from J, the gap between germline ends came to 9 bases. The CDR3 contains 11 residues. Germline V gene data show CDR1 as SNHLY and CDR2 as FYNNEI. This chain's CDR3 is CASTGEAEAFF. CDR3 DNA sequence: TGTGCCAGCACCGGAGAGGCTGAAGCTTTCTTT. Based on the CDR3 plus reference TRBV2 and TRBJ1-1, the full variable domain is EPEVTQTPSHQVTQMGQEVILRCVPISNHLYFYWYRQILGQKVEFLVSFYNNEISEKSEIFDDQFSVERPDGSNFTLKIRSTKLEDSAMYFCASTGEAEAFFGQGTRLTVV.

This clonotype was counted only a few times. J is TRBJ2-3 and V is TRBV20-1, with D possibly matching TRBD2 (5 bases). Deletions cut 2 bases from V and 5 bases from J, with 17 bases between. The CDR3 spans 15 residues. The germline V gene encodes CDR1 DFQATT and CDR2 SNEGSKA (reference sequence). The CDR3 protein is CSARPPGVTLDTQYF. In DNA, the CDR3 is TGCAGTGCTAGACCCCCCGGGGTCACTCTAGATACGCAGTATTTT.

The V and J genes are TRBV28 and TRBJ2-5; 14 positions agree with TRBD2. Germline lookup yields CDR1 MDHEN and CDR2 SYDVKM. The CDR3 loop spans 18 amino acids. J gave up 1 base and V 5 bases, and 9 bases lay outside the gene matches. CDR3 DNA: TGTGCCAGCAGTCCCGGGACTAGCGGGAGAGCGGTCCAAGAGACCCAGTACTTC. It yields the protein CASSPGTSGRAVQETQYF. The full variable domain, with the rest looked up from reference TRBV28 and TRBJ2-5, is DVKVTQSSRYLVKRTGEKVFLECVQDMDHENMFWYRQDPGLGLRLIYFSYDVKMKEKGDIPEGYSVSREKKERFSLILESASTNQTSMYLCASSPGTSGRAVQETQYFGPGTRLLVL.

This clonotype was observed a few times. This chain joins TRBV2 and TRBJ1-5, with TRBD1 identical over 7 bases. The CDR3 is 15 residues long. Germline values: CDR1 SNHLY, CDR2 FYNNEI. Trimming took 4 bases from V and 0 from J; bases not matched to a gene: 3. Here the CDR3 DNA reads TGTGCCAGCAGTGCCCGGACAGGTAGCAATCAGCCCCAGCATTTT. It translates to CASSARTGSNQPQHF.

This clonotype has only a few counts. The rearrangement links TRBV3-1 to TRBJ2-4; D unclear. The DNA end is more similar to TRBJ2-7, so the J call may be wrong. This CDR3 is 14 amino acids long. Germline lookup yields CDR1 LGHDT and CDR2 YNNKEL (reference sequence). DNA for the CDR3: TGTGCCAGCAGCCAAGTACAGAACCGGGACGAGCAGTACTTC. Its translation: CASSQVQNRDEQYF.

This clonotype was observed at least ten times. The rearrangement uses TRBV20-1 and TRBJ2-7; no reliable D call. V dropped 0 bases and J dropped 3 bases, with 9 bases sitting between them. This CDR3 comprises 13 residues. The V gene's germline CDR1 is DFQATT and CDR2 SNEGSKA (reference sequence). CDR3 DNA sequence: TGCAGTGCTAGAGATAGGGCAGACTACGAGCAGTACTTC. Translating gives CSARDRADYEQYF.

Comments on this clonotype: The germline gene is not matched at one end of the junction; a read error may be the cause. The chain uses TRBV7-3 and TRBJ1-2, with TRBD1 identical over 9 bases. CDR1 SGHTA and CDR2 FQGTGA come from the germline V gene. The CDR3 spans 14 residues. The CDR3 is CASSVTGTGHGYTF. DNA for the CDR3: TGTGCCAGCAGCGTAACCGGGACAGGGCACGGCTACACCTTC.

This chain links TRBV5-6 with TRBJ1-1; TRBD1 might be the D (6 bases). CDR1 and CDR2 from the germline V gene are SGHDT and YYEEEE. The germline V and J ends were trimmed by 0 bases and 5 bases, with 11 bases remaining between them. The CDR3 runs 14 residues. CDR3 protein: CASSLALRGTEAFF. As DNA, the CDR3 is TGTGCCAGCAGCTTGGCACTTAGGGGGACTGAAGCTTTCTTT.

This chain uses TRBV7-9 with TRBJ2-5; 12 positions match TRBD2. Losses at the gene ends were 5 bases for V and 11 bases for J; bases not matched to a gene: 9. The CDR3 covers 14 residues. CDR1 and CDR2 from the germline V gene are SEHNR and FQNEAQ (reference sequence). The CDR3 loop reads CASSPTSGGREQYF. Written as DNA, the CDR3 is TGTGCCAGCAGCCCCACTAGCGGGGGGCGAGAGCAGTACTTC.

The gene calls are TRBV4-1 and TRBJ1-2; D gene unclear. V dropped 1 base and J dropped 5 bases, with 14 bases sitting between them. This CDR3 is 15 amino acids long. Germline CDR1 reads MGHRA; CDR2 reads YSYEKL. As DNA, the CDR3 is TGCGCCAGCAGCCAAGTAATGCAGTCGGATTATGGCTACACCTTC. It codes for CASSQVMQSDYGYTF.

J is TRBJ2-1 and V is TRBV7-3, with 12 bases fitting TRBD2. The junction had 11 bases not matched to a gene; V was cut back by 5 bases and J by 3 bases. Germline CDR1 is SGHTA and CDR2 is FQGTGA. The CDR3 loop spans 18 amino acids. CDR3 in amino acids: CASSLGAPGLAGYNEQFF. In DNA form, the CDR3 reads TGTGCCAGCAGCCTGGGGGCCCCGGGACTAGCGGGCTACAATGAGCAGTTCTTC.

This clonotype was recorded a few times. The chain has TRBV7-2 and TRBJ1-2, with D maybe TRBD1 (5 bases). The CDR3 loop spans 19 amino acids. Germline assignment: CDR1 SGHTA and CDR2 FQGNSA. The V and J ends lost 5 bases and 5 bases respectively, with 30 bases between them. The CDR3 region is CASSGYSRGLPTSWYGYTF. The DNA for the CDR3 is TGTGCCAGCAGCGGTTATTCAAGGGGCCTCCCCACCTCGTGGTATGGCTACACCTTC.

V gene TRBV6-1 combines with J gene TRBJ2-3; 10 bases map to TRBD1. The length of the CDR3 is 16 residues. Unmatched junction bases numbered 10, after V lost 8 bases and J lost 2 bases. Germline-derived CDR1 and CDR2 are MNHNS and SASEGT. CDR3 residues: CASGDRGRMATDTQYF. For the CDR3, the DNA is TGTGCCAGCGGGGACAGGGGAAGGATGGCCACAGATACGCAGTATTTT.

This clonotype was seen a handful of times. The chain links TRBV4-2 to TRBJ1-1, with TRBD1 matching 8 bases. The CDR3 contains 15 residues. The ends lost 1 base at V and 5 bases at J; junction bases unmatched: 6. Germline assignment: CDR1 LGHNA and CDR2 YNFKEQ. CDR3 nucleotide sequence: TGTGCCAGCAGCCAAGGTGCAGGGGGCGTAACTGAAGCTTTCTTT. Amino acids: CASSQGAGGVTEAFF.

This clonotype was seen only a few times. The genes are TRBV10-1 and TRBJ2-5; D ambiguous. V lost 0 bases to trimming and J lost 5 bases, with 4 bases between them. CDR1 and CDR2 (germline): WNHNN, SYGVQD (reference sequence). The CDR3 has 12 residues. CDR3 amino acids: CASSESAETQYF. The CDR3, as DNA: TGCGCCAGCAGTGAGTCAGCGGAGACCCAGTACTTC.

This clonotype was found a few times. This sequence may be a read error, since a much larger clone differs from it by one base. V and J are TRBV18 and TRBJ2-1, with D perhaps given as TRBD1 or TRBD2 (5 bases each). This CDR3 has 15 amino acids. V was pared by 5 bases and J by 4 bases, with 15 bases between. Germline values: CDR1 KGHSH, CDR2 LQKENI. The CDR3 sequence is CASSGRDARYNEQFF. Here the CDR3 DNA reads TGTGCCAGCTCAGGTAGGGACGCCCGATACAATGAGCAGTTCTTC.

This clonotype occurred once. One junction end disagrees with the germline gene, perhaps due to a read error. CDR3 sequence: CASSIAGNEQYF. CDR3 in DNA: TGTGCCAGCAGTATCGCGGGTAACGAGCAGTACTTC. This sequence joins TRBV19 and TRBJ2-7; D may be TRBD2 (5 bases). CDR1 LNHDA and CDR2 SQIVND come from the germline V gene (reference sequence). The length of the CDR3 is 12 residues.

This chain connects TRBV24-1 to TRBJ2-7; no firm D call. The DNA end favors TRBJ2-5, so the J call may be wrong. The CDR3 runs to 15 residues. CDR1 KGHDR and CDR2 SFDVKD come from the germline V gene. CDR3 protein: CATSDDGVGAETQYF. The CDR3 DNA reads TGTGCCACCAGTGACGACGGTGTGGGCGCGGAGACCCAGTACTTC.

V usage is TRBV5-1 and J usage is TRBJ1-5; 11 bases are shared with TRBD1. Germline V lookup: CDR1 SGHRS, CDR2 YFSETQ. CDR3 length equals 17 residues. With 4 bases clipped from V and 0 bases from J, the junction kept 6 bases outside the gene matches. The CDR3 DNA reads TGCGCCAGCAGCCAGACGGGACAGGGGGATAGCAATCAGCCCCAGCATTTT. It translates to CASSQTGQGDSNQPQHF.

There are a few counts of this clonotype. The rearrangement uses TRBV7-8 and TRBJ2-3; D perhaps matches TRBD1 (5 bases). Germline V gene sequence: CDR1 SGHVS, CDR2 FQNEAQ. The length of the CDR3 is 15 residues. Deletions cut 2 bases from V and 4 bases from J, with 13 bases between. The CDR3 loop reads CASSLTAREADTQYF. For the CDR3, the DNA is TGTGCCAGCAGCTTAACGGCCAGGGAAGCAGATACGCAGTATTTT.

The chain links TRBV5-1 to TRBJ2-7; 7 bases map to TRBD2. V lost 4 bases, J lost 3 bases, and 10 bases stayed unmatched. Germline assignment: CDR1 SGHRS and CDR2 YFSETQ. There are 15 residues in the CDR3. CDR3 sequence: CASSTDPPGGYEQYF. The CDR3 nucleotides read TGCGCCAGCAGCACGGACCCCCCGGGGGGCTACGAGCAGTACTTC.

This clonotype occurred a few times. This chain joins TRBV9 and TRBJ1-2; 9 bases are a match to TRBD1. V lost 0 bases, J lost 8 bases, and 5 bases stayed unmatched. Germline V lookup: CDR1 SGDLS, CDR2 YYNGEE. The CDR3 sequence is 14 residues long. This CDR3 reads CASSVASTGGGYTF. Here the CDR3 DNA reads TGTGCCAGCAGCGTAGCGTCAACAGGGGGCGGCTACACCTTC. The full variable domain, with the rest looked up from reference TRBV9 and TRBJ1-2, is DSGVTQTPKHLITATGQRVTLRCSPRSGDLSVYWYQQSLDQGLQFLIQYYNGEERAKGNILERFSAQQFPDLHSELNLSSLELGDSALYFCASSVASTGGGYTFGSGTRLTVV.

This clonotype turned up a few times. The genes are TRBV20-1 and TRBJ2-1, with 11 positions matching TRBD2. The CDR3 covers 16 residues. CDR1 is DFQATT and CDR2 is SNEGSKA in the germline V gene (reference sequence). J lost 5 bases, V lost 3 bases, and 9 bases had no gene match. CDR3 coding DNA: TGCAGTGCTAGTCCCCTGCTGGGACTAGCGGACAATGAGCAGTTCTTC. It codes for CSASPLLGLADNEQFF.

The V and J genes are TRBV5-1 and TRBJ1-4, with D possibly matching TRBD1 (6 bases). The germline gives CDR1 SGHRS, CDR2 YFSETQ. Trimming removed 0 bases at V and 8 bases at J, with 8 bases between. The CDR3 extends over 13 amino acids. CDR3 sequence reads: CASSLADREKLFF. In DNA form, the CDR3 reads TGCGCCAGCAGCTTGGCCGACAGGGAAAAACTGTTTTTT.

The chain is built from TRBV6-6 and TRBJ2-1; 7 bases are a match to TRBD1. The CDR3 totals 17 residues. Looked up from germline, CDR1 is MNHNY and CDR2 is SVGAGI (reference sequence). With 4 bases clipped from V and 3 bases from J, the junction kept 12 bases outside the gene matches. CDR3 DNA: TGTGCCAGCAGTTGGTCGGGCGGGCAGGGGGTCTACAATGAGCAGTTCTTC. Amino acids: CASSWSGGQGVYNEQFF.

Only a few counts were recorded for this clonotype. In DNA form, the CDR3 reads TGTGCCAGCAGCCCTTTCCCCCCCATGACAGGGACTGGGGCCAACGTCCTGACTTTC. This gives the protein CASSPFPPMTGTGANVLTF. The chain is built from TRBV7-6 and TRBJ2-6, with 7 bases matching TRBD1. Germline V lookup: CDR1 SGHVS, CDR2 FNYEAQ. The trim removed 5 bases at V and 2 bases at J, leaving 15 bases unmatched. The CDR3 covers 19 residues.